These 21 T cell receptor beta chains were all obtained from the same sample, sequenced in a study of prognosis after radiotherapy for stage I lung cancer. Template was genomic DNA; TCR beta CDR3 amplified in two multiplex PCR rounds. First-round PCR used primers specific to each TRBV and TRBJ gene. TCRdb re-analysed the multiplex PCR reads in MiXCR, keeping a single row per CDR3 protein. The table records approximately 20,000 distinct CDR3 sequences, approximately 45% of them present only once. The sequencing used PBMCs, collected before or after stereotactic body radiation therapy (not recorded which). These receptors were taken from a donor over 45 with non-small cell lung cancer.

This clonotype was counted many times. V and J are TRBV24-1 and TRBJ1-1; TRBD1 is a possible D gene (5 bases). CDR1 and CDR2 (germline): KGHDR, SFDVKD. The CDR3 has 16 amino acids. V gave up 1 base and J gave up 5 bases, with 16 bases separating them. CDR3 sequence (DNA): TGTGCCACCAGTGATTTAGTCCCTAGGGGAGGTACTGAAGCTTTCTTT. It codes for CATSDLVPRGGTEAFF.

In this sample, this clonotype turned up many times. The rearrangement joins TRBV7-9 to TRBJ1-4; unclear D gene. CDR3 length: 17 amino acids. Germline values: CDR1 SEHNR, CDR2 FQNEAQ (reference sequence). Trimming left V 2 bases short and J 3 bases short, with 16 bases between. Written as DNA, the CDR3 is TGTGCCAGCAGCTTAATAAAGTACCCGGCCTCTAATGAAAAACTGTTTTTT. Amino acids: CASSLIKYPASNEKLFF.

This clonotype was counted only a few times. This sequence may be a read error, since a much larger clone differs from it by one base. The CDR3 DNA reads TGTGCCAGCAGCCGACGGGTAAACACTGAAGCTTTCTTT. Encoded protein: CASSRRVNTEAFF. The chain employs TRBV7-9 and TRBJ1-1; D not resolved. Germline values: CDR1 SEHNR, CDR2 FQNEAQ (reference sequence). Between the trimmed V and J ends, which lost 5 bases and 2 bases, there was a span of 9 bases. This CDR3 has 13 amino acids.

This clonotype has a count of ten or more. The rearrangement links TRBV5-1 to TRBJ1-1; tentative D call: TRBD1 (5 bases). This CDR3 is built from 11 residues. The germline V and J ends were trimmed by 7 bases and 4 bases, with 8 bases remaining between them. In germline, CDR1 is SGHRS, CDR2 YFSETQ. Here the CDR3 DNA reads TGCGCCAGCCTGGGGGGCACTGAAGCTTTCTTT. As protein: CASLGGTEAFF.

At least ten counts were recorded for this clonotype. DNA for the CDR3: TGCGCCAGCAGCCTTCAGGGAGGGACGAACACCGGGGAGCTGTTTTTT. It codes for CASSLQGGTNTGELFF. The gene calls are TRBV4-3 and TRBJ2-2, with 7 nucleotides matching TRBD2. This CDR3 is 16 amino acids long. The trim removed 4 bases at V and 0 bases at J, leaving 5 bases unmatched. Germline V gives CDR1 LGHNA, CDR2 YSLEER.

The CDR3 DNA reads TGTGCCAGCAGTAACACATCGAGAAGAACATACAATGAGCAGTTCTTC. It codes for CASSNTSRRTYNEQFF. V is TRBV6-2 or TRBV6-3 and J is TRBJ2-1, with D unresolved. Trimming removed 5 bases from V and 4 bases from J, with 18 bases in between. Per the germline V gene, CDR1 is MNHEY and CDR2 is SVGEGT. The CDR3 consists of 16 residues.

This chain connects TRBV6-1 to TRBJ2-2, with 8 bases fitting TRBD2. The germline gives CDR1 MNHNS, CDR2 SASEGT. The length of the CDR3 is 16 residues. Unmatched junction bases numbered 7, after V lost 5 bases and J lost 2 bases. The CDR3 is CASSSTSGFNTGELFF. The CDR3 nucleotides read TGTGCCAGCAGTTCCACTAGCGGCTTTAACACCGGGGAGCTGTTTTTT.

This clonotype occurred a few times. The chain carries TRBV6-2 or TRBV6-3 and TRBJ1-6; D unclear. Germline CDR1 is MNHEY and CDR2 is SVGEGT. Trimming pared 5 bases from V and 10 bases from J, leaving 15 bases between. This CDR3 region has 14 residues. CDR3 sequence reads: CASSDNMVRSPLHF. The CDR3 DNA reads as TGTGCCAGCAGTGACAACATGGTCCGATCACCCCTCCACTTT.

With respect to this clonotype: At one end the junction does not follow the germline gene, possibly because of a read error. The chain joins TRBV6-2 or TRBV6-3 to TRBJ2-6; D possibly corresponds to TRBD1 (5 bases). The CDR3 spans 16 residues. The germline gives CDR1 MNHEY, CDR2 SVGEGT. CDR3 DNA sequence: TGTGCCAGCAGCCTGAGCGACAGTTCTGGGTCCAACGTCCTGACTTTC. Its protein is CASSLSDSSGSNVLTF.

This clonotype was counted many times. The chain links TRBV5-1 to TRBJ2-7; 9 nucleotides line up with TRBD1. This CDR3 spans 16 amino acids. V lost 4 bases and J lost 6; bases outside the gene matches: 14. CDR1 is SGHRS, CDR2 YFSETQ, per germline. This CDR3 reads CASSAPQGANVREQYF. In DNA, the CDR3 is TGCGCCAGCAGCGCCCCACAGGGGGCGAATGTTCGCGAGCAGTACTTC.

This chain uses TRBV24-1 with TRBJ2-7, with TRBD1 identical over 8 bases. Germline V gene data show CDR1 as KGHDR and CDR2 as SFDVKD. V lost 10 bases to trimming and J lost 5 bases; unmatched junction nucleotides: 9. The CDR3 has 13 residues. The CDR3 sequence: CATSQGAVDEQYF. CDR3 bases: TGTGCCACATCTCAGGGGGCCGTGGACGAGCAGTACTTC.

Comments on this clonotype: This may stem from a read error, because a much larger clone lies one nucleotide away. V gene TRBV7-9 combines with J gene TRBJ2-5, with TRBD1 as a possible D gene (6 bases). The CDR3 extends over 14 amino acids. Per germline, CDR1 SEHNR and CDR2 FQNEAQ (reference sequence). The germline V and J ends were trimmed by 5 bases and 2 bases, with 12 bases remaining between them. CDR3: CASSLGHGQETQYF. The CDR3 nucleotides are TGTGCCAGCAGCCTGGGACATGGGCAAGAGACCCAGTACTTC.

This clonotype was found once. CDR3 sequence (DNA): TGTGCCAGCAGCTTAGTGGCGAGCTCCTACAATGAGCAGTTCTTC. Protein product: CASSLVASSYNEQFF. The chain recombines TRBV28 with TRBJ2-1; the D is unclear. Germline CDR1 is MDHEN and CDR2 is SYDVKM. Trimming pared 6 bases from V and 0 bases from J, leaving 12 bases between. This CDR3 is built from 15 residues.

Of note for this clonotype: The junction differs from germline at one of its ends, possibly a read error. V usage is TRBV5-1 and J usage is TRBJ1-1; no reliable D call. This CDR3 region has 15 residues. In germline, CDR1 is SGHRS, CDR2 YFSETQ. The CDR3 nucleotides are TGCGCCATCAGCTCCGAGGTGGGCGCCGGCTTTGAAGCTTTCTTT. This gives the protein CAISSEVGAGFEAFF.

This chain joins TRBV2 and TRBJ1-4; D is ambiguous. The germline gives CDR1 SNHLY, CDR2 FYNNEI. There are 13 residues in the CDR3. V lost 1 base, J lost 10 bases, and 10 bases lay in between. CDR3 amino acids: CASSEVGGRKLFF. The CDR3 nucleotides are TGTGCCAGCAGTGAAGTTGGAGGACGAAAACTGTTTTTT.

Many counts were recorded for this clonotype. The J gene is TRBJ1-2, the V gene TRBV7-9; D gene unclear. The CDR3 extends over 14 amino acids. Looked up from germline, CDR1 is SEHNR and CDR2 is FQNEAQ (reference sequence). Deletions cut 5 bases from V and 6 bases from J, with 16 bases between. CDR3 protein: CASSRIEEGHGYTF. The CDR3 nucleotides read TGTGCCAGCAGCCGGATCGAGGAAGGGCATGGCTACACCTTC. Using reference TRBV7-9 and TRBJ1-2 for the parts outside the CDR3, the full variable domain is DTGVSQNPRHKITKRGQNVTFRCDPISEHNRLYWYRQTLGQGPEFLTYFQNEAQLEKSRLLSDRFSAERPKGSFSTLEIQRTEQGDSAMYLCASSRIEEGHGYTFGSGTRLTVV.

The chain is built from TRBV7-8 and TRBJ2-4; D possibly corresponds to TRBD2 (5 bases). The CDR3 has 18 amino acids. From germline, CDR1 is SGHVS and CDR2 FQNEAQ. Trimming left V 1 base short and J 1 base short, with 17 bases between. The CDR3 DNA is TGTGCCAGCAGCTTAGGCAGACCCCGCCGAGGGGCCAAAAACATTCAGTACTTC. Amino acid sequence: CASSLGRPRRGAKNIQYF.

Remarks on this clonotype: At one boundary the junction diverges from the germline segment, which might be a read error. V usage is TRBV15 and J usage is TRBJ2-3, with no clear D. The CDR3 length is 15 residues. Germline CDR1 is LNHNV and CDR2 is YYDKDF (reference sequence). The chain's CDR3 is CAISRECGVTDTQYF. The CDR3 DNA follows: TGTGCCATCAGCAGAGAATGTGGGGTGACAGATACGCAGTATTTT. Full variable domain (missing parts from reference TRBV15 and TRBJ2-3): DAMVIQNPRYQVTQFGKPVTLSCSQTLNHNVMYWYQQKSSQAPKLLFHYYDKDFNNEADTPDNFQSRRPNTSFCFLDIRSPGLGDTAMYLCAISRECGVTDTQYFGPGTRLTVL.

This clonotype was detected a few times. This may come from a read error, since a much larger clone is one base off. The chain links TRBV6-2 or TRBV6-3 to TRBJ2-5; 13 bases are shared with TRBD2. This CDR3 is 18 amino acids long. Germline loops: CDR1 MNHEY, CDR2 SVGEGT. CDR3 DNA sequence: TGTACCAGCAGTTACTGGACTAGCGGGGGCCGGAGACAAGAGACCCAGTACTTC. Protein: CTSSYWTSGGRRQETQYF.

Remarks on this clonotype: It may be a read error: a sequence one base away is much more abundant. J is TRBJ2-1 and V is TRBV11-2, with D possibly TRBD2 on 5 matching bases. This CDR3 region has 16 residues. The germline V gene encodes CDR1 SGHAT and CDR2 FQNNGV. CDR3 amino acids: CAISTPDGLLVNEQFF. In DNA, the CDR3 is TGTGCCATCAGCACTCCCGACGGACTGTTGGTGAATGAGCAGTTCTTC.

This clonotype appeared many times. CDR3 coding DNA: TGTGCCAGTAGTGCCGGGACAGGGTGGTCCTACAATGAGCAGTTCTTC. It specifies CASSAGTGWSYNEQFF. The chain links TRBV19 to TRBJ2-1; TRBD1 matches at 9 bases. Looked up from germline, CDR1 is LNHDA and CDR2 is SQIVND (reference sequence). Trimming took 5 bases from V and 1 from J; bases not matched to a gene: 6. The CDR3 contains 16 residues.